Shown below are 24 T cell receptor beta chains from a single sample sequenced in a study of Graves' ophthalmopathy and Graves' hyperthyroidism. Amplification from RNA transcripts yielded the TCR beta CDR3 regions. RT-PCR in the first round used HTBI primers; a second-round multiplex PCR followed. TCRdb fed the multiplex PCR reads into MiXCR, producing one record per CDR3 protein. Of under 800,000 distinct CDR3 sequences listed, 22% were seen once; the top ten hold around 6.5%. The sample was peripheral blood. These receptor sequences come from a woman in her late teens or twenties with stable Graves' hyperthyroidism. Some clones in this sample may be carry-over from other donors' samples.

This clonotype was detected ten times or more. The V call is TRBV9, the J call TRBJ2-7; no firm D call. Germline V lookup: CDR1 SGDLS, CDR2 YYNGEE. V lost 0 bases to trimming and J lost 9 bases, with 10 bases between them. The CDR3 sequence is 12 residues long. The DNA for the CDR3 is TGTGCCAGCAGCGTAGGAACGGGCGCGCAGTACTTC. It codes for CASSVGTGAQYF.

This clonotype was seen just once. The CDR3, as DNA: TGTGCCAGCAGCGTCTCAGGGGGACTTAAAGCTTTCTTT. This codes for CASSVSGGLKAFF. The chain is built from TRBV9 and TRBJ1-1; 7 bases align to TRBD1. Germline lookup yields CDR1 SGDLS and CDR2 YYNGEE. The length of the CDR3 is 13 residues. J lost 9 bases, V lost 2 bases, and 7 bases had no gene match.

This clonotype came up many times. V gene TRBV5-6 combines with J gene TRBJ2-5, with TRBD1 matching 9 bases. The CDR3 has 15 residues. Germline-derived CDR1 and CDR2 are SGHDT and YYEEEE. Trimming took 5 bases from V and 0 from J; bases not matched to a gene: 5. CDR3 sequence: CASRPGTGNQETQYF. CDR3 nucleotides: TGTGCCAGCAGGCCCGGGACAGGGAACCAAGAGACCCAGTACTTC.

This clonotype was seen ten or more times. The J gene is TRBJ1-3, the V gene TRBV12-3 or TRBV12-4; D gene uncertain. The germline V and J ends were trimmed by 3 bases and 8 bases, with 11 bases remaining between them. The CDR3 spans 13 residues. The CDR3 loop is CASSFGMGDTIYF. The DNA for the CDR3 is TGTGCCAGCAGTTTCGGTATGGGAGACACCATATATTTT.

The chain employs TRBV15 and TRBJ2-7; a weak D match, TRBD2 (6 bases). This CDR3 contains 14 residues. Germline V gene lookup returns CDR1 LNHNV and CDR2 YYDKDF (reference sequence). V was shortened by 2 bases and J by 5 bases, with 13 bases between the two germline ends. CDR3 amino acids: CATSRPGSSHEQYF. The CDR3, as DNA: TGTGCCACCAGCAGACCCGGGAGCAGCCACGAGCAGTACTTC.

The chain links TRBV9 to TRBJ2-5, with a possible D match to TRBD2 (6 bases). The germline V and J ends were trimmed by 2 bases and 2 bases, with 22 bases remaining between them. The length of the CDR3 is 18 residues. The germline V gene has CDR1 SGDLS and CDR2 YYNGEE. For the CDR3, the DNA is TGTGCCAGCAGCGTTGGAGGGGCAGCGGGTAAATCACAAGAGACCCAGTACTTC. Protein sequence: CASSVGGAAGKSQETQYF.

Ten or more counts support this clonotype. The chain links TRBV19 to TRBJ2-2; maybe TRBD2 (5 bases). Germline V gene data show CDR1 as LNHDA and CDR2 as SQIVND (reference sequence). Trimming removed 7 bases at V and 4 bases at J, with 16 bases between. There are 15 residues in the CDR3. The CDR3 nucleotides read TGTGCCAGTAATTCTCTAGCCGGTTCCACCGGGGAGCTGTTTTTT. It codes for CASNSLAGSTGELFF.

At least ten counts were recorded for this clonotype. This chain links TRBV19 with TRBJ1-1, with D uncertain. With 10 bases removed from V and 0 bases from J, the gap between germline ends came to 6 bases. This CDR3 contains 11 residues. The germline CDR1 and CDR2 sequences are LNHDA and SQIVND (reference sequence). The CDR3 nucleotides are TGTGCCACCATGCTGAACACTGAAGCTTTCTTT. This sequence encodes CATMLNTEAFF.

This clonotype has ten or more counts. J is TRBJ2-4 and V is TRBV27, with D possibly matching TRBD1 (6 bases). V lost 5 bases to trimming and J lost 7 bases, with 12 bases between them. The CDR3 sequence is 13 residues long. In germline, CDR1 is MNHEY, CDR2 SMNVEV (reference sequence). Written as DNA, the CDR3 is TGTGCCAGCAGTGAAGTTGGGGGCAACATTCAGTACTTC. As protein: CASSEVGGNIQYF.

This clonotype was picked up a small number of times. This sequence joins TRBV12-3 or TRBV12-4 and TRBJ1-5; TRBD1 agrees at 7 bases. The CDR3 has 15 amino acids. V gave up 5 bases and J gave up 0 bases; unmatched junction bases: 4. CDR3 nucleotide sequence: TGTGCCAGCAGTCCCAGACAGGGTAGCAATCAGCCCCAGCATTTT. Its protein is CASSPRQGSNQPQHF.

The rearrangement joins TRBV15 to TRBJ2-6; D is ambiguous. Trimming removed 1 base at V and 3 bases at J, with 7 bases between. Germline lookup yields CDR1 LNHNV and CDR2 YYDKDF (reference sequence). The CDR3 runs 15 residues. CDR3 sequence: CATSRGFGGANVLTF. CDR3 coding DNA: TGTGCCACCAGCAGAGGGTTTGGTGGGGCCAACGTCCTGACTTTC.

The rearrangement joins TRBV18 to TRBJ1-2; a weak D match, TRBD1 (6 bases). CDR1 and CDR2 from the germline V gene are KGHSH and LQKENI. The CDR3 length is 15 residues. The ends were cut back, 4 bases at V and 0 bases at J, with 12 bases in the middle. In nucleotides, the CDR3 is TGTGCCAGCTCACAACAGGGTCGAGCTAACTATGGCTACACCTTC. Residues: CASSQQGRANYGYTF.

This clonotype turned up a few times. V and J are TRBV6-1 and TRBJ2-7; D gene ambiguous. V gave up 9 bases and J gave up 0 bases, with 15 bases separating them. The CDR3 runs to 14 residues. CDR1 and CDR2 (germline): MNHNS, SASEGT. In DNA, the CDR3 is TGTGCCAGTCAACCGCGCATGGCCTCCTACGAGCAGTACTTC. Translating it yields CASQPRMASYEQYF.

In this sample, this clonotype turned up a few times. V and J are TRBV7-8 and TRBJ1-3; 9 nucleotides line up with TRBD1. Germline trimming cut 4 bases from V and 6 bases from J; bases unmatched to any gene: 7. The germline V gene encodes CDR1 SGHVS and CDR2 FQNEAQ. This CDR3 comprises 15 residues. DNA of the CDR3: TGTGCCAGCAGCTCCGGGACAGGGAGTTCAAACACCATATATTTT. This codes for CASSSGTGSSNTIYF.

This clonotype was observed a few times. This may come from a read error, since a much larger clone is one base off. The J gene is TRBJ1-6, the V gene TRBV6-1, with D hard to call. The V gene's germline CDR1 is MNHNS and CDR2 SASEGT. This CDR3 is 13 amino acids long. The CDR3 here is CATRRGYNSHLHF. The CDR3 DNA is TGTGCCACCCGGAGAGGATATAATTCACACCTCCACTTT.

The sample holds many counts of this clonotype. The chain couples TRBV2 to TRBJ1-1; weak D call: TRBD1 (6 bases). V was trimmed by 7 bases and J by 12 bases, leaving 15 bases between them. The CDR3 loop spans 11 amino acids. Germline loops: CDR1 SNHLY, CDR2 FYNNEI. The CDR3 DNA reads as TGTGCCAGCACGAACAGGGCGGGAACTTTCTTT. It codes for CASTNRAGTFF.

The V call is TRBV7-9, the J call TRBJ1-1; D is perhaps TRBD1 (5 bases). The CDR3 sequence is 12 residues long. The V end was cut by 6 bases, the J end by 7 bases, with 12 bases between. Germline CDR1 SEHNR, CDR2 FQNEAQ (reference sequence). CDR3 nucleotides: TGTGCCAGCAGTACCGGGGGGGGTGAAGCTTTCTTT. Protein product: CASSTGGGEAFF.

The CDR3 loop reads CAGTGLSYEQYF. As DNA, the CDR3 is TGTGCCGGGACAGGGCTCTCCTACGAGCAGTACTTC. This chain links TRBV12-5 with TRBJ2-7; 9 bases agree with TRBD1. Germline CDR1 LGHNT, CDR2 FRNRAP. The CDR3 has 12 residues. The whole variable domain, remainder taken from reference TRBV12-5 and TRBJ2-7, is DARVTQTPRHKVTEMGQEVTMRCQPILGHNTVFWYRQTMMQGLELLAYFRNRAPLDDSGMPKDRFSAEMPDATLATLKIQPSEPRDSAVYFCAGTGLSYEQYFGPGTRLTVT.

V usage is TRBV30 and J usage is TRBJ1-2; D gene uncertain. V lost 0 bases, J lost 4 bases, and 6 bases lay in between. The CDR3 totals 12 residues. CDR1 is GTSNPN, CDR2 SVGIG, per germline (reference sequence). The CDR3 nucleotides read TGTGCCTGGAGTGTTGGGCCCTATGGCTACACCTTC. Translation: CAWSVGPYGYTF.

This clonotype was picked up many times. This chain joins TRBV2 and TRBJ1-5, with a tentative D call TRBD1 (6 bases). Germline CDR1 reads SNHLY; CDR2 reads FYNNEI. CDR3 size: 15 residues. The V gene lost 1 base and the J gene lost 2 bases, with 9 bases spanning the gap. CDR3 coding DNA: TGTGCCAGCAGTGAAGACAGGGTCGGCAATCAGCCCCAGCATTTT. Its translation: CASSEDRVGNQPQHF.

The chain carries TRBV20-1 and TRBJ2-6, with TRBD1 matching over 9 bases. V dropped 5 bases and J dropped 1; count of bases not matched to a gene: 6. Per germline, CDR1 DFQATT and CDR2 SNEGSKA (reference sequence). The CDR3 consists of 16 residues. The CDR3 sequence: CSAAAQGASGANVLTF. Written as DNA, the CDR3 is TGCAGTGCTGCGGCACAGGGGGCATCTGGGGCCAACGTCCTGACTTTC.

The genes are TRBV6-1 and TRBJ2-7; tentative D call: TRBD1 (6 bases). With 5 bases removed from V and 6 bases from J, the gap between germline ends came to 17 bases. CDR1 is MNHNS and CDR2 is SASEGT in the germline V gene. This CDR3 comprises 14 residues. CDR3 nucleotides: TGTGCCAGCAGTCCCTCCCAGATGGGGGCCGAGCAGTACTTC. It yields the protein CASSPSQMGAEQYF.

The table lists this clonotype with many counts. This chain joins TRBV6-5 and TRBJ1-2, with TRBD1 matching 8 bases. The V gene's germline CDR1 is MNHEY and CDR2 SVGAGI. The CDR3 covers 14 residues. V trimming: 3 bases; J trimming: 6 bases; junction bases outside the gene matches: 6. CDR3 DNA sequence: TGTGCCAGCAGTTATGGACAGGGACATGATGGCTACACCTTC. It yields the protein CASSYGQGHDGYTF.

The chain uses TRBV25-1 and TRBJ1-2; weak D call: TRBD1 (5 bases). The germline V and J ends were trimmed by 3 bases and 5 bases, with 16 bases remaining between them. Germline assignment: CDR1 MGHDK and CDR2 SYGVNS. The CDR3 runs to 15 residues. CDR3 residues: CASSEGGHGWYGYTF. CDR3 DNA sequence: TGTGCCAGCAGTGAGGGAGGACATGGCTGGTATGGCTACACCTTC.